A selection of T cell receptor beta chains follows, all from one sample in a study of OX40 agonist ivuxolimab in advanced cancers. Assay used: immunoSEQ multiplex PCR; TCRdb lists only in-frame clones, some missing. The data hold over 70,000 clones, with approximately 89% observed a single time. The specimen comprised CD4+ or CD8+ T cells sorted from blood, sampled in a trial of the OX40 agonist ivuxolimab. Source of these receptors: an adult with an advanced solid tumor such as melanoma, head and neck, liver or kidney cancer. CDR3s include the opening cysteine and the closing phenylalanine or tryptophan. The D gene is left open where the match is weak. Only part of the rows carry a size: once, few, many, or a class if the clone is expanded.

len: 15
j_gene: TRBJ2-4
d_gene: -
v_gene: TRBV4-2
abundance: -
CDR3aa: CASSQTGVMENIQYF
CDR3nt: TGTGCCAGCAGCCAAACCGGGGTAATGGAAAACATTCAGTACTTC

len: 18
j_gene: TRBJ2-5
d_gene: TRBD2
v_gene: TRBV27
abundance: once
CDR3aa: CASSSSLLAGGSIETQYF
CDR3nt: TGTGCCAGCAGTTCATCCCTACTAGCGGGGGGCAGTATAGAGACCCAGTACTTC

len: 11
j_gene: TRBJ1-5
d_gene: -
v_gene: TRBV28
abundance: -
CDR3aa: CASTLDRTQHF
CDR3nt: TGTGCCAGCACCCTCGACAGAACCCAGCATTTT

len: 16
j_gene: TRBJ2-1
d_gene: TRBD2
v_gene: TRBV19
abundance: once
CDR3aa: CASSIAGLAGGDEQFF
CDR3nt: TGTGCCAGTAGTATAGCGGGACTAGCGGGAGGCGATGAGCAGTTCTTC

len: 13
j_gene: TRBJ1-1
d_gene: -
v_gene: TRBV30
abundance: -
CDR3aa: CAWYGDMNTEAFF
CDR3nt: TGTGCCTGGTATGGGGACATGAACACTGAAGCTTTCTTT

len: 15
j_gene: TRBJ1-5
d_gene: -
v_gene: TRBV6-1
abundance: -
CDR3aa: CASSEDVSRDQPQHF
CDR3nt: TGTGCCAGCAGTGAAGACGTGTCCCGGGATCAGCCCCAGCATTTT

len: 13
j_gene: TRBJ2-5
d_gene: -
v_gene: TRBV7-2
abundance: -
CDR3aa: CASSLVVGETQYF
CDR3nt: TGTGCCAGCAGCTTAGTGGTGGGAGAGACCCAGTACTTC

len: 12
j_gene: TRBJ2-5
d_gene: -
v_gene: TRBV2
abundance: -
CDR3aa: CASGLVQETQYF
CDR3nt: TGTGCCAGCGGCCTAGTCCAAGAGACCCAGTACTTC

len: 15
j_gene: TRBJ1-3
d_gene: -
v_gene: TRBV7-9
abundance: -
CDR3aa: CASSQSGSSGNTIYF
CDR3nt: TGTGCCAGCAGCCAGAGCGGCTCGTCTGGAAACACCATATATTTT

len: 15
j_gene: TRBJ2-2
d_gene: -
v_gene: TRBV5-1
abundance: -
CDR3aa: CASSWDGIQSGELFF
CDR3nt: TGCGCCAGCAGCTGGGACGGTATTCAGTCCGGGGAGCTGTTTTTT

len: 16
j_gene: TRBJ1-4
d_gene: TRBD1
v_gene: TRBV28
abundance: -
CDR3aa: CASSSPRRQGREKLFF
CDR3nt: TGTGCCAGCAGTTCACCACGGCGACAGGGGCGTGAAAAACTGTTTTTT

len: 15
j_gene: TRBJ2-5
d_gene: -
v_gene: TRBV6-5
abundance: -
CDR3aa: CASSYSGRIGQTQYF
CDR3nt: TGTGCCAGCAGTTACTCTGGCCGAATAGGACAGACCCAGTACTTC

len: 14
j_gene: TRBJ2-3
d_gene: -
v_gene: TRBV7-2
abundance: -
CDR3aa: CASSPMAVADTQYF
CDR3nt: TGTGCCAGCAGCCCGATGGCCGTGGCGGATACGCAGTATTTT

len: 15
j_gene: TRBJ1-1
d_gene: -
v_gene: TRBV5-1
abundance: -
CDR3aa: CASSRQTQGNTEAFF
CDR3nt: TGCGCCAGCAGCCGACAAACACAGGGGAACACTGAAGCTTTCTTT

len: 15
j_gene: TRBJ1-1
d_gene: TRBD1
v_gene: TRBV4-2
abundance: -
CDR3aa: CASSQAGTGGTEAFF
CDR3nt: TGTGCCAGCAGCCAGGCCGGGACAGGGGGCACTGAAGCTTTCTTT

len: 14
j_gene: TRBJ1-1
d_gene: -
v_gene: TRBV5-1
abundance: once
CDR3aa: CASSVRDTNTEAFF
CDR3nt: TGCGCCAGCAGCGTCCGGGACACGAACACTGAAGCTTTCTTT

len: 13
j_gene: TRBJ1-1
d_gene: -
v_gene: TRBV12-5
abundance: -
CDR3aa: CASGFDTNTEAFF
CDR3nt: TGTGCTAGTGGTTTTGACACGAACACTGAAGCTTTCTTT

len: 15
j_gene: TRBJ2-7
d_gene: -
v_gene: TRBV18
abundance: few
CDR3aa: CASSPNGRDLGEQYF
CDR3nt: TGTGCCAGCTCACCAAATGGGCGGGATCTTGGCGAGCAGTACTTC

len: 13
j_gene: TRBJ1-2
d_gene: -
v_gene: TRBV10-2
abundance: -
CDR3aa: CASSVMQGGGYTF
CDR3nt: TGCGCCAGCAGTGTTATGCAGGGCGGAGGCTACACCTTC

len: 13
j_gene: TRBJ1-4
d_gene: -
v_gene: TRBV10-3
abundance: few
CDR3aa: CAISGTGNEKLFF
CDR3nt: TGTGCCATCAGTGGAACGGGCAATGAAAAACTGTTTTTT

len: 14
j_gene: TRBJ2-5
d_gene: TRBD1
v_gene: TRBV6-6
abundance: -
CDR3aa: CASSDRTGGETQYF
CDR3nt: TGTGCCAGCAGTGATCGGACAGGGGGCGAGACCCAGTACTTC

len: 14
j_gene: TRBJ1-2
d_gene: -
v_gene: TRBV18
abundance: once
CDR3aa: CASSPMGAGYGYTF
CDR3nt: TGTGCCAGCTCACCGATGGGGGCGGGCTATGGCTACACCTTC

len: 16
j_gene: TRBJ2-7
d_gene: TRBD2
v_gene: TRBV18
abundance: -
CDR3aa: CASSRKTSGRINEQYF
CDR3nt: TGTGCCAGCTCACGCAAAACTAGCGGGAGAATAAACGAGCAGTACTTC

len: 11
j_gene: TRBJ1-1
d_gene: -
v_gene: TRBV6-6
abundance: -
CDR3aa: CASSLRDVAFF
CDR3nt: TGTGCCAGCAGCCTACGGGACGTCGCTTTCTTT

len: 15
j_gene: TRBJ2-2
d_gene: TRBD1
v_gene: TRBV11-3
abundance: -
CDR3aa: CASSLLGRGSGELFF
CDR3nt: TGTGCCAGCAGCTTATTGGGCAGGGGGTCCGGGGAGCTGTTTTTT

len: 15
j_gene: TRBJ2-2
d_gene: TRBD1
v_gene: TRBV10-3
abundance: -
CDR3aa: CAIRAGTGATGELFF
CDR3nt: TGTGCCATCAGGGCCGGGACAGGAGCTACCGGGGAGCTGTTTTTT

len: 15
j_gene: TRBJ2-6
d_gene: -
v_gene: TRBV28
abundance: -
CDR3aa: CASKRPSSGANVLTF
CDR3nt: TGTGCCAGCAAGCGTCCATCCTCTGGGGCCAACGTCCTGACTTTC

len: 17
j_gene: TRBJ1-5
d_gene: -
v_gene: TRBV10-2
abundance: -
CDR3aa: CASSDRRRWVSSQPQHF
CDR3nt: TGCGCCAGCAGTGACCGCCGAAGGTGGGTCAGCTCACAGCCCCAGCATTTT